This T cell receptor beta chain was profiled in a study of blood T cell repertoires in COVID-19. Overall study context: Nucleic acid was either cDNA or gDNA, and it came from T cells, B-cell-depleted T cells, or PBMCs.

The CDR3 sequence is 14 residues long. The V and J ends lost 7 bases and 5 bases respectively, with 17 bases between them. Germline CDR1 and CDR2: SGHAT and FQNNGV. In the original workflow: Estimates of nucleated cell counts were drawn from the amplification of reference gene primers. Assay used: immunoSEQ multiplex PCR; TCRdb lists only in-frame clones, some missing. Clone size and V and J calls were adopted from that table, with D and trimming inferred from the DNA. The table lists 450,000 or so clones, roughly 90% of them singletons. The clonotype was recovered from a woman aged 40 to 50 with COVID-19, enrolled during active disease. Material: peripheral blood. V is TRBV11-2 and J is TRBJ1-1; D gene ambiguous. CDR3 bases: TGTGCCAGCAAACCTGCACCAGGAGGGACTGAAGCTTTCTTT. Protein sequence: CASKPAPGGTEAFF. Drawing the rest from reference TRBV11-2 and TRBJ1-1, the complete variable domain is EAGVAQSPRYKIIEKRQSVAFWCNPISGHATLYWYQQILGQGPKLLIQFQNNGVVDDSQLPKDRFSAERLKGVDSTLKIQPAKLEDSAVYLCASKPAPGGTEAFFGQGTRLTVV.